This is a list of T cell receptor beta chains from one sample in a study of T cells expressing NK-cell markers. From the 5' RACE reads, TCRdb lists one entry per CDR3 protein and no DNA. The table lists hundreds of thousands of distinct CDR3 sequences. The sequenced sample was blood T cells: a sorted CD56 or NKG2C T cell subset, CD4+ or CD8+ T cells, or bulk PBMC T cells (not recorded which). These receptors all stem from a woman between 18 and 75 years old in good health. Both conserved end residues are part of each CDR3.

V,J,CDR3
TRBV4-2,TRBJ2-1,CASSQADRDHEQFF
TRBV24-1,TRBJ2-7,CATSDYRQGQQYF
TRBV20-1,TRBJ2-3,CSARDFGTSGRRGTDTQYF
TRBV24-1,TRBJ2-1,CATSTGSSEQFF
TRBV25-1,TRBJ2-2,CASSEVDRDTGELFF
TRBV10-3,TRBJ2-5,CATSQGARETQYF
TRBV12-3/TRBV12-4,TRBJ2-4,CASRAEGQGAKNIQYF
TRBV7-9,TRBJ1-2,CASSLETGIEGYTF
TRBV11-3,TRBJ2-2,CASSLDAGADTGELFF
TRBV20-1,TRBJ2-7,CSARDRHGRAPYEQYF
TRBV20-1,TRBJ2-1,CSARAPSLGEQFF
TRBV5-1,TRBJ2-3,CASSLVRTDTQYF
TRBV7-3,TRBJ1-3,CASSRDSLGNTIYF
TRBV30,TRBJ2-2,CAVMGGGGIPGELFF
TRBV2,TRBJ2-1,CAGETSGEQFF
TRBV28,TRBJ2-7,CASSPRGSGRSEQYF
TRBV15,TRBJ1-2,CATSGRDTSYGYTF
TRBV20-1,TRBJ1-3,CSASRGFTGSGNTIYF
TRBV29-1,TRBJ1-2,CSVGKGTFYGYTF
TRBV7-9,TRBJ2-2,CASSLDRLTGELFF
TRBV7-2,TRBJ1-5,CASSLARGNQPQHF
TRBV27,TRBJ2-1,CASTPTGVANEQFF
TRBV5-1,TRBJ2-1,CASSLGASGGLNSYNEQFF
TRBV19,TRBJ2-7,CAIPRTGKLYEQYF
TRBV18,TRBJ2-7,CASSPLSDRGQEQYF
TRBV5-5,TRBJ1-2,CASSLGTGGSYYGYTF
TRBV19,TRBJ2-3,CASKLRGTDTQYF
TRBV5-1,TRBJ2-7,CASSRTLEYLEQYF
TRBV7-2,TRBJ1-1,CASSPTGVYEAFF
TRBV6-1,TRBJ2-3,CASSEAAGLTDTQYF
TRBV19,TRBJ2-7,CASSIRHPYEDYEQYF
TRBV4-3,TRBJ2-7,CASSQVGPSASNYYEQYF
TRBV5-1,TRBJ2-6,CASSLSSGKAGANVLTF
TRBV20-1,TRBJ2-2,CSARSRVNTGELFF
TRBV14,TRBJ1-3,CASSQATGRNRGNTIYF
TRBV7-2,TRBJ2-3,CASSFRLAGDTQYF
TRBV6-5,TRBJ1-1,CASSYGTEAFF
TRBV10-3,TRBJ1-5,CAISESGRTNQPQHF
TRBV7-3,TRBJ2-1,CASSSIAGKNEQFF
TRBV10-3,TRBJ1-5,CAIRAGTGDQPQHF
TRBV7-3,TRBJ2-1,CASSLTGLADNEQFF
TRBV5-6,TRBJ1-3,CASSLLGGNTIYF
TRBV11-2,TRBJ1-1,CASSLAVSNTEAFF
TRBV20-1,TRBJ1-5,CSAPDRGSNQPQHF
TRBV20-1,TRBJ1-4,CSAPSGGEPEKLFF
TRBV3-1,TRBJ1-4,CASSLRGSEKLFF
TRBV2,TRBJ1-3,CASRVTELSGNTIYF
TRBV7-2,TRBJ2-5,CASSFAGPQETQYF
TRBV20-1,TRBJ2-1,CSARSRGGLAGSAYNEQFF
TRBV7-8,TRBJ1-1,CASSLRGLTGRGGTEAFF
TRBV20-1,TRBJ2-1,CSVGRTRHNEQFF
TRBV7-9,TRBJ2-1,CASSLKGNEQFF
TRBV28,TRBJ2-7,CASSFDRESREQYF
TRBV7-2,TRBJ2-7,CASSLDLGPYEQYF
TRBV3-1,TRBJ2-1,CASSPRLVGEQFF